This T cell receptor beta chain was profiled in a study of blood T cells in healthy people across ages. As to this clonotype: This may be a read error, as it is one base from a much larger clone.

Trimming pared 3 bases from V and 11 bases from J, leaving 16 bases between. Per the germline V gene, CDR1 is SNHLY and CDR2 is FYNNEI. The CDR3 runs to 13 residues. The use of a sample-barcoded 5' primer and a J-beta primer mix characterized a second PCR of about 7 to 12 cycles. TCRdb called the 5' RACE reads again in MiXCR, with one record for every CDR3 protein. Of about 730,000 distinct CDR3 sequences listed, roughly 44% were seen once; the top ten hold roughly 20%. Sequencing was done on a sample of blood. This sequence originates from a woman in her sixties or seventies in good health. The chain has TRBV2 and TRBJ2-5; possibly TRBD1 for D (5 bases). The CDR3 DNA reads as TGTGCCAGCAGTGAGGAGACAGTGTTCAAGCAGTACTTC. It translates to CASSEETVFKQYF.